A selection of T cell receptor beta chains follows, all from one sample in a study of T cells after posttransplantation cyclophosphamide. The repertoire was sequenced with immunoSEQ multiplex PCR; TCRdb's copy has only in-frame clones and lacks some. The sample shows about 39,000 clones, none of them appearing just once. Sequenced: PBMCs. These receptors came from a woman aged 50 to 60 in good health and a related stem cell transplant donor. CDR3s include the opening cysteine and the closing phenylalanine or tryptophan. A D gene is named only where the DNA matches it firmly. Only part of the rows carry a size: once, few, many, or a class if the clone is expanded.

j_call | cdr3_length | clone_size | d_call | v_call | cdr3_nt | cdr3_aa
TRBJ2-7 | 15 | many | TRBD2 | TRBV5-1 | TGCGCCAGCAGCCTAGGGACTAGCGGGGGGTACGAGCAGTACTTC | CASSLGTSGGYEQYF
TRBJ2-7 | 12 | many | - | TRBV27 | TGTGCCAGCCGAGGCGGGGACTACGAGCAGTACTTC | CASRGGDYEQYF
TRBJ1-1 | 15 | many | - | TRBV4-1 | TGCGCCAGCAGCCAATACTTACAGGACAACACTGAAGCTTTCTTT | CASSQYLQDNTEAFF
TRBJ2-3 | 13 | many | TRBD2 | TRBV7-6 | TGTGCCAGCAGCCCTAGCGGGTCAGATACGCAGTATTTT | CASSPSGSDTQYF
TRBJ2-1 | 17 | many | - | TRBV11-1 | TGTGCCAGCAGCTTAGAGTCGCGGGGGCGCCTGGTAACAATGAAGTTCTTC | CASSLESRGRLVTMKFF
TRBJ1-2 | 12 | many | - | TRBV19 | TGTGCCAGTAGTGAGGGATTCTATGGCTACACCTTC | CASSEGFYGYTF
TRBJ1-2 | 13 | many | - | TRBV9 | TGTGCCAGCACCAGGGGCTCTAACTATGGCTACACCTTC | CASTRGSNYGYTF
TRBJ2-1 | 13 | many | - | TRBV27 | TGTGCCAGCAGTTTAAGGGGCTACAATGAGCAGTTCTTC | CASSLRGYNEQFF
TRBJ2-7 | 12 | many | - | TRBV27 | TGTGCCAGCAGATATCACGGTACGGTACAGTACTTC | CASRYHGTVQYF
TRBJ2-7 | 12 | many | - | TRBV7-9 | TGTGCCAGCAGCTCCCACAGGGAAGAGCAGTACTTC | CASSSHREEQYF
TRBJ2-7 | 17 | many | TRBD1 | TRBV28 | TGTGCCAGCAGGCTATTTAAGACAGGGGTAGGGTCCTACGAGCAGTACTTC | CASRLFKTGVGSYEQYF
TRBJ2-2 | 12 | many | - | TRBV13 | TGTGCCAGCAGCTTAGACAGGGTGGAACTGTTTTTT | CASSLDRVELFF
TRBJ1-5 | 15 | many | - | TRBV18 | TGTGCCAGCTCACCACCGGGAGGGGGGGATCAGCCCCAGCATTTT | CASSPPGGGDQPQHF
TRBJ1-5 | 16 | many | - | TRBV5-8 | TGTGCCAGCAGCTTTTTCCCGTCGGGGGGGAATCAGCCCCAGCATTTT | CASSFFPSGGNQPQHF
TRBJ2-1 | 13 | - | TRBD2 | TRBV28 | TGTGCCAGCACCCCATGGGGGGGCAATGAGCAGTTCTTC | CASTPWGGNEQFF
TRBJ1-5 | 17 | many | TRBD1 | TRBV12-5 | TGTGCTAGTGGTTTGGCCCTCCGGGACAGCGGCAATCAGCCCCAGCATTTT | CASGLALRDSGNQPQHF
TRBJ2-6 | 16 | many | - | TRBV18 | TGTGCCAGCTCACCAATAGCCGGCTCTGGGGCCAACGTCCTGACTTTC | CASSPIAGSGANVLTF
TRBJ2-5 | 13 | many | - | TRBV19 | TGTGCCAGTATAGGGGGGGGCCTAGAGACCCAGTACTTC | CASIGGGLETQYF
TRBJ1-1 | 15 | many | - | TRBV6-1 | TGTGCCAGCAGTGCCAGCGCTATAATGAACACTGAAGCTTTCTTT | CASSASAIMNTEAFF
TRBJ2-7 | 20 | many | TRBD2 | TRBV28 | TGTGCCAGCAGTCCAGCGGGACCAACGAAGGGGTCGGGGAGCTCCTACGAGCAGTACTTC | CASSPAGPTKGSGSSYEQYF
TRBJ1-3 | 14 | few | - | TRBV6-5 | TGTGCCAGCAGTTCAGGGATCTCTGGAAACACCATATATTTT | CASSSGISGNTIYF
TRBJ1-3 | 16 | - | - | TRBV30 | TGTGCCTGGAGTGACAGGGCGAGTTGGTCTGGAAACACCATATATTTT | CAWSDRASWSGNTIYF
TRBJ2-3 | 16 | few | TRBD2 | TRBV9 | TGTGCCAGCAGCGTTGGGGCGGGGGGGTTCACAGATACGCAGTATTTT | CASSVGAGGFTDTQYF
TRBJ2-7 | 15 | many | - | TRBV6-5 | TGTGCCAGCAGTTACCGGAAGGTAGCGGCGGGCGAGCAGTACTTC | CASSYRKVAAGEQYF
TRBJ2-7 | 14 | many | - | TRBV5-8 | TGTGCCACCAGACCCCGAGGAGGGATCAACGAGCAGTACTTC | CATRPRGGINEQYF
TRBJ2-6 | 16 | many | - | TRBV6-6 | TGTGCCAGCAGCCCTAGTACATTTTCTGGGGCCAACGTCCTGACTTTC | CASSPSTFSGANVLTF
TRBJ2-7 | 14 | many | - | TRBV7-8 | TGTGCCAGCAGCTTATCATCGGGGATCTACGAGCAGTACTTC | CASSLSSGIYEQYF
TRBJ2-6 | 17 | many | - | TRBV7-3 | TGTGCCAGCAGCCCTCAGGGGCCAAGGTCTGGGGCCAACGTCCTGACTTTC | CASSPQGPRSGANVLTF
TRBJ1-6 | 14 | many | - | TRBV9 | TGTGCCAGCAGCGTACTACAGGAAAATTCACCCCTCCACTTT | CASSVLQENSPLHF
TRBJ2-1 | 16 | few | TRBD1 | TRBV23-1 | TGCGCCAGCAGTCAACTCTCCCGGGACAGGGTCAATGAGCAGTTCTTC | CASSQLSRDRVNEQFF
TRBJ2-7 | 17 | many | TRBD1 | TRBV5-1 | TGCGCCAGCAGCTTGGGTGTAGGGACAGGGTCGTCCTACGAGCAGTACTTC | CASSLGVGTGSSYEQYF
TRBJ2-2 | 13 | many | TRBD1 | TRBV7-9 | TGTGCCAGAGACAGGGGGAACACCGGGGAGCTGTTTTTT | CARDRGNTGELFF
TRBJ2-3 | 15 | many | TRBD2 | TRBV6-4 | TGTGCCAGCAGTGTTTTAGCGGGGGGCACAGATACGCAGTATTTT | CASSVLAGGTDTQYF
TRBJ2-7 | 15 | many | - | TRBV2 | TGTGCCAGCAGTGAAAGGTTTAGGAGCTCCTACGAGCAGTACTTC | CASSERFRSSYEQYF
TRBJ1-4 | 12 | many | TRBD1 | TRBV29-1 | TGCAGCGCCCGGACAGGGTCTGAAAAACTGTTTTTT | CSARTGSEKLFF
TRBJ1-5 | 15 | many | - | TRBV27 | TGTGCCAGCAGTTCCGGGTCCCGGGGGGTTCAGCCCCAGCATTTT | CASSSGSRGVQPQHF
TRBJ1-2 | 13 | many | - | TRBV30 | TGTGCCTGGAGTGTTGGGGGCTACTATGGCTACACCTTC | CAWSVGGYYGYTF
TRBJ1-1 | 14 | many | TRBD1 | TRBV6-5 | TGTGCCAGCATTAGGACAGGGACGAACACTGAAGCTTTCTTT | CASIRTGTNTEAFF
TRBJ1-5 | 15 | many | TRBD1 | TRBV19 | TGTGCCAGTACCCGAGACAGGGCAAACGATCAGCCCCAGCATTTT | CASTRDRANDQPQHF
TRBJ1-1 | 16 | many | - | TRBV28 | TGTGCCAGCAGTTCCCTCGGGGAGGGATACGGCACTGAAGCTTTCTTT | CASSSLGEGYGTEAFF